A single sample gave rise to the 17 T cell receptor beta chains below, sequenced in a study of T cells in Graves' hyperthyroidism and ophthalmopathy. What was amplified from RNA transcripts were TCR beta CDR3 regions. The HTBI primer set served for first-round RT-PCR of the TCR CDR3. TCRdb itself ran the multiplex PCR reads through MiXCR, one entry per CDR3 protein. The sample records 750,000 to 900,000 distinct CDR3 sequences, 35% to 40% being singletons. Source material: blood. Source of these receptors: a man younger than 35 with Graves' hyperthyroidism.

The chain combines TRBV19 with TRBJ1-1; tentative D call: TRBD1 (5 bases). CDR3 length: 15 residues. The V and J ends lost 3 bases and 1 base respectively, with 12 bases between them. Germline V gene sequence: CDR1 LNHDA, CDR2 SQIVND (reference sequence). The CDR3 protein is CASSIGGSKNTEAFF. The CDR3 DNA sequence: TGTGCCAGTAGTATCGGGGGAAGTAAGAACACTGAAGCTTTCTTT.

Notes on this clonotype: This may stem from a read error, because a much larger clone lies one nucleotide away. This rearrangement joins TRBV29-1 to TRBJ1-5, with D possibly matching TRBD1 (6 bases). This CDR3 is 14 amino acids long. Looked up from germline, CDR1 is SQVTM and CDR2 is ANQGSEA. The DNA for the CDR3 is TGTACCAGCAGCCAGGGGCACGGCAATCAGCCCCAGCATTTT. This translates into CTSSQGHGNQPQHF.

This clonotype has a handful of counts. A junction boundary mismatches the germline segment, possibly from a read error. The chain recombines TRBV7-8 with TRBJ1-1, with D uncertain. Germline CDR1 reads SGHVS; CDR2 reads FQNEAQ. The CDR3 has 16 residues. The CDR3 here is CASSLARQRTHTEAFF. CDR3 DNA: TGCGCCAGCAGCCTCGCGAGGCAACGGACTCACACTGAAGCTTTCTTT.

The rearrangement joins TRBV7-2 to TRBJ1-3, with D unclear. Trimming shortened V by 6 bases and J by 9 bases, and 9 bases separated the two germline ends. This CDR3 is 11 amino acids long. CDR1 is SGHTA and CDR2 is FQGNSA in the germline V gene. CDR3 coding DNA: TGTGCCAGCAGTTCCCCGCCCACCATATATTTT. Translating gives CASSSPPTIYF. The full variable domain, with the rest looked up from reference TRBV7-2 and TRBJ1-3, is GAGVSQSPSNKVTEKGKDVELRCDPISGHTALYWYRQSLGQGLEFLIYFQGNSAPDKSGLPSDRFSAERTGGSVSTLTIQRTQQEDSAVYLCASSSPPTIYFGEGSWLTVV.

This clonotype was observed at least ten times. The rearrangement joins TRBV19 to TRBJ2-6; 7 bases map to TRBD1. V lost 1 base and J lost 7; bases outside the gene matches: 4. The V gene's germline CDR1 is LNHDA and CDR2 SQIVND (reference sequence). The CDR3 totals 15 residues. This CDR3 is CASSIGAGGANVLTF. The CDR3 DNA is TGTGCCAGTAGTATAGGGGCAGGGGGAGCCAACGTCCTGACTTTC.

This clonotype was seen a few times. The chain couples TRBV12-3 or TRBV12-4 to TRBJ1-5, with D unclear. V was cut by 6 bases and J by 8 bases, with 11 bases left in between. The CDR3 contains 12 residues. This CDR3 is CASRHREEPQHF. CDR3 nucleotides: TGTGCCAGCAGACATCGAGAGGAGCCCCAGCATTTT.

CDR3 region: CSARDLRAAHYEQYF. The CDR3 DNA follows: TGCAGTGCTAGAGATCTCAGAGCGGCTCACTACGAGCAGTACTTC. The chain employs TRBV20-1 and TRBJ2-7, with D perhaps TRBD2 (5 bases). Deletions cut 0 bases from V and 3 bases from J, with 15 bases between. The CDR3 spans 15 residues. Germline CDR1 and CDR2: DFQATT and SNEGSKA (reference sequence).

This clonotype was seen a handful of times. V gene TRBV5-6 combines with J gene TRBJ1-5, with TRBD1 identical over 8 bases. Germline V gene lookup returns CDR1 SGHDT and CDR2 YYEEEE. J lost 4 bases, V lost 4 bases, and 7 bases had no gene match. The CDR3 is made up of 15 amino acids. In DNA, the CDR3 is TGTGCCAGCAGCCTGATGGACAGGGAGAATCAGCCCCAGCATTTT. Translating it yields CASSLMDRENQPQHF. Combining the CDR3 with reference TRBV5-6 and TRBJ1-5 gives the whole variable domain DAGVTQSPTHLIKTRGQQVTLRCSPKSGHDTVSWYQQALGQGPQFIFQYYEEEERQRGNFPDRFSGHQFPNYSSELNVNALLLGDSALYLCASSLMDRENQPQHFGDGTRLSIL.

The J gene is TRBJ1-1, the V gene TRBV7-9; 7 bases align to TRBD1. The V segment lost 3 bases and the J segment 11 bases; nucleotides outside the gene matches: 15. Per germline, CDR1 SEHNR and CDR2 FQNEAQ (reference sequence). CDR3 length: 15 residues. In nucleotides, the CDR3 is TGTGCCAGCAGCTTCGACGCGACAGGGCCTGTGACGGCTTTCTTT. It is translated as CASSFDATGPVTAFF.

This clonotype has at least ten counts. The chain joins TRBV29-1 to TRBJ2-7, with 7 bases that match TRBD1. The CDR3 is 13 residues long. Germline lookup yields CDR1 SQVTM and CDR2 ANQGSEA. J gave up 5 bases and V 3 bases, and 7 bases lay outside the gene matches. The CDR3 loop is CSVDVLQGDEQYF. The CDR3, as DNA: TGCAGCGTTGATGTCCTGCAGGGGGACGAGCAGTACTTC.

V gene TRBV7-2 combines with J gene TRBJ2-3; the D call may be TRBD1 or TRBD2 (5 bases each). V was clipped by 5 bases and J by 9 bases, with 12 bases between them. This CDR3 is built from 12 residues. Looked up from germline, CDR1 is SGHTA and CDR2 is FQGNSA. The DNA of the CDR3 is TGTGCCAGCAGCCGCGATTGGGGGACGCAGTATTTT. Translation: CASSRDWGTQYF.

This clonotype has just a few counts. V usage is TRBV12-3 or TRBV12-4 and J usage is TRBJ1-1; perhaps TRBD1 as D (6 bases). V gave up 4 bases and J gave up 10 bases, with 10 bases separating them. The CDR3 length is 11 residues. The CDR3 here is CASSSLTGAFF. CDR3 bases: TGTGCCAGCAGTTCTTTGACAGGAGCTTTCTTT.

V gene TRBV12-3 or TRBV12-4 combines with J gene TRBJ1-4; D perhaps matches TRBD1 (6 bases). The V and J ends lost 6 bases and 0 bases respectively, with 14 bases between them. The CDR3 contains 16 residues. CDR3 residues: CASSTQGYTTNEKLFF. The CDR3 DNA sequence: TGTGCCAGCAGCACCCAGGGGTATACAACTAATGAAAAACTGTTTTTT.

This clonotype has at least ten counts. The chain couples TRBV29-1 to TRBJ2-7, with 11 bases lining up with TRBD2. This CDR3 has 14 residues. Germline lookup yields CDR1 SQVTM and CDR2 ANQGSEA. The trim removed 6 bases at V and 3 bases at J, leaving 7 bases unmatched. The CDR3 here is CSVELAGGNYEQYF. CDR3 sequence (DNA): TGCAGCGTAGAGCTAGCGGGAGGAAACTACGAGCAGTACTTC.

This chain links TRBV7-6 with TRBJ1-5, with TRBD1 matching 8 bases. Trimming cost V 5 bases and J 5 bases; bases outside gene matches: 8. This CDR3 is built from 15 residues. Germline loops: CDR1 SGHVS, CDR2 FNYEAQ. CDR3 bases: TGTGCCAGCAGCGCGACAGGGGAGGCCGATCAGCCCCAGCATTTT. Residues: CASSATGEADQPQHF. Variable domain in full (rest from reference TRBV7-6 and TRBJ1-5): GAGVSQSPRYKVTKRGQDVALRCDPISGHVSLYWYRQALGQGPEFLTYFNYEAQQDKSGLPNDRFSAERPEGSISTLTIQRTEQRDSAMYRCASSATGEADQPQHFGDGTRLSIL.

This clonotype showed up many times. The chain uses TRBV19 and TRBJ1-5; 7 bases match TRBD1. V gave up 7 bases and J gave up 1 base; unmatched junction bases: 10. The CDR3 sequence is 16 residues long. Per germline, CDR1 LNHDA and CDR2 SQIVND (reference sequence). In DNA, the CDR3 is TGTGCCAGTAATTTGGGCCAGACAGGGAGCAATCAGCCCCAGCATTTT. Translation: CASNLGQTGSNQPQHF.

The sample holds many counts of this clonotype. The chain couples TRBV9 to TRBJ2-5; 8 bases are shared with TRBD1. Germline V lookup: CDR1 SGDLS, CDR2 YYNGEE. This CDR3 region has 14 residues. The V gene end was trimmed by 4 bases and the J gene end by 4 bases; junction bases not matched to a gene: 6. The CDR3: CASSSRTGTETQYF. The DNA for the CDR3 is TGTGCCAGCAGCTCACGGACAGGGACAGAGACCCAGTACTTC.